This TCR beta chain is drawn from a study of tumor-infiltrating lymphocytes in glioblastoma multiforme. Multiple V-beta primers and a C-beta primer amplified TCRB from RNA. One entry per CDR3 protein results from TCRdb running MiXCR on the multiplex PCR reads. This sample has about 15,000 distinct CDR3 sequences, with over 60% found just once. V was pared by 1 base and J by 2 bases, with 14 bases between. The CDR3 contains 16 residues. Germline V gene data show CDR1 as MGHRA and CDR2 as YSYEKL. The clonotype comes from a male donor with glioblastoma. What was sequenced was brain tumor tissue. The gene calls are TRBV4-1 and TRBJ1-2; tentatively, D is TRBD1 (5 bases). Here the CDR3 reads CASSQGEAGSNYGYTF. The CDR3 nucleotides read TGCGCCAGCAGCCAAGGTGAGGCAGGGTCAAACTATGGCTACACCTTC.